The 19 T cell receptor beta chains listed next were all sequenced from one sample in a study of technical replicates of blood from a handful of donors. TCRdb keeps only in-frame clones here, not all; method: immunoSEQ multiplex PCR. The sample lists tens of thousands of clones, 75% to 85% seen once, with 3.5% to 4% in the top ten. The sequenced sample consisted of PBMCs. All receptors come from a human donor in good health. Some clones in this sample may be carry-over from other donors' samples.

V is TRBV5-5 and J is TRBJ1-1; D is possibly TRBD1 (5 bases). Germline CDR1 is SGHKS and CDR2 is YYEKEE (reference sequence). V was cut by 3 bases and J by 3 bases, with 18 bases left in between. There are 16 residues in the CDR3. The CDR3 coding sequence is TGTGCCAGCAGCTCCCCGGGCAGGGAAGTGTACACTGAAGCTTTCTTT. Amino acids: CASSSPGREVYTEAFF.

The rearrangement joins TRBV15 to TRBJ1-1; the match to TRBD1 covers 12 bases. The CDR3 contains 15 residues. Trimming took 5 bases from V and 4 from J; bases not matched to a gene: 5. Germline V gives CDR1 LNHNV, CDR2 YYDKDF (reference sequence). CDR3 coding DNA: TGTGCCACCAGCGGGGACAGGGGGCAAGGCACTGAAGCTTTCTTT. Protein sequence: CATSGDRGQGTEAFF.

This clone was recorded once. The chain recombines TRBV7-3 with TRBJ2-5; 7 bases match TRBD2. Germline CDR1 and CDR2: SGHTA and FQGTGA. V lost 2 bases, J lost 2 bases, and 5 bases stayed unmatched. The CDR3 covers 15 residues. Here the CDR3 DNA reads TGTGCCAGCAGCTTATTTATCGGGAGGCAAGAGACCCAGTACTTC. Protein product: CASSLFIGRQETQYF.

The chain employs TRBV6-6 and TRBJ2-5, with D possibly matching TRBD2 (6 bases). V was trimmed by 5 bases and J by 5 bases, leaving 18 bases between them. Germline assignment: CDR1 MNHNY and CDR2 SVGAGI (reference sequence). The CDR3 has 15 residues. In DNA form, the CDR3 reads TGTGCCAGCAGTAGGGTAGCGGTACGGGGGGAGACCCAGTACTTC. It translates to CASSRVAVRGETQYF.

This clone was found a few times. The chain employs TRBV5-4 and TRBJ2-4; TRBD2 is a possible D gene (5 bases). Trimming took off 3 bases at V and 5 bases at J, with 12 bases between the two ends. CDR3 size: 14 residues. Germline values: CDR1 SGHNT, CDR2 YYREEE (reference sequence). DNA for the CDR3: TGTGCCAGCAGCTCACTAGACGGGGAAAACATTCAGTACTTC. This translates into CASSSLDGENIQYF.

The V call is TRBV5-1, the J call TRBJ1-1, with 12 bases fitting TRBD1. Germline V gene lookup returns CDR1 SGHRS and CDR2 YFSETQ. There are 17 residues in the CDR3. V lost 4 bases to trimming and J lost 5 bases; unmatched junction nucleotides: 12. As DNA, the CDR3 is TGCGCCAGCAGCCTAACTCCGGGACAGGGGGCTCGAACTGAAGCTTTCTTT. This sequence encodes CASSLTPGQGARTEAFF.

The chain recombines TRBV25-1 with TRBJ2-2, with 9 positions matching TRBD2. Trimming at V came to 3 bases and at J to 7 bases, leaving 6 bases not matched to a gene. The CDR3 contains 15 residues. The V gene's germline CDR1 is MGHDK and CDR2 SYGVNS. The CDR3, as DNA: TGTGCCAGCAGTGAGGTAGCGGGAGTGGGCGGGGAGCTGTTTTTT. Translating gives CASSEVAGVGGELFF. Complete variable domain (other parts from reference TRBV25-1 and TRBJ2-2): EADIYQTPRYLVIGTGKKITLECSQTMGHDKMYWYQQDPGMELHLIHYSYGVNSTEKGDLSSESTVSRIRTEHFPLTLESARPSHTSQYLCASSEVAGVGGELFFGEGSRLTVL.

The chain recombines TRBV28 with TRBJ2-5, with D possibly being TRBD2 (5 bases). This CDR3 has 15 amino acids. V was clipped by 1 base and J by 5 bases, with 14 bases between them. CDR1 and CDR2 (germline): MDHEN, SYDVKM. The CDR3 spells CASSLLVTRVETQYF. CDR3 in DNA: TGTGCCAGCAGTTTATTAGTAACGAGGGTTGAGACCCAGTACTTC.

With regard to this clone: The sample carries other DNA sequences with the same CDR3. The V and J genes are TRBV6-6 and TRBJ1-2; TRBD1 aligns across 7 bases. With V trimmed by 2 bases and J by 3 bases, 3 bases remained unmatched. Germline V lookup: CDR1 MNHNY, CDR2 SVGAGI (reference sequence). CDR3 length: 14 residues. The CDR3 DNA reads TGTGCCAGCAGTTACCCCGGACAGGACTATGGCTACACCTTC. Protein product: CASSYPGQDYGYTF.

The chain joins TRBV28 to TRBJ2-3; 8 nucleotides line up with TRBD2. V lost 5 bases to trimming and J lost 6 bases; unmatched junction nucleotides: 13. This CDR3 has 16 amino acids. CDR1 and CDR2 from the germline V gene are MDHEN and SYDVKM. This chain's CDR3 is CASSPRGGRWEDTQYF. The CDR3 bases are TGTGCCAGCAGTCCCCGGGGCGGGAGGTGGGAGGATACGCAGTATTTT.

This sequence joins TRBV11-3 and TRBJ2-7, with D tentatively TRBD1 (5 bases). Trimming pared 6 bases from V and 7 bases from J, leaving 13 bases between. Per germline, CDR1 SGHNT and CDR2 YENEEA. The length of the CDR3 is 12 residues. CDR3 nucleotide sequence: TGTGCCAGCAGTAAGCAGGGTGGAGAGCAGTACTTC. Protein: CASSKQGGEQYF.

The CDR3 nucleotides are TGTGCCAGCACCCAGGGGTCGGGCACCGGGGAGCTGTTTTTT. Translating it yields CASTQGSGTGELFF. This chain links TRBV18 with TRBJ2-2; the D gene is possibly TRBD1 (6 bases). V was clipped by 8 bases and J by 4 bases, with 14 bases between them. The germline V gene has CDR1 KGHSH and CDR2 LQKENI. This CDR3 contains 14 residues.

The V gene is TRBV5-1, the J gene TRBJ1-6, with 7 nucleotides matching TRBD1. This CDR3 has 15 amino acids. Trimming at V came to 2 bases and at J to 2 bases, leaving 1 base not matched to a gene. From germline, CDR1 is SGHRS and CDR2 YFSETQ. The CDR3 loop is CASSLGGAYNSPLHF. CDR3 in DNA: TGCGCCAGCAGCTTAGGGGGCGCCTATAATTCACCCCTCCACTTT.

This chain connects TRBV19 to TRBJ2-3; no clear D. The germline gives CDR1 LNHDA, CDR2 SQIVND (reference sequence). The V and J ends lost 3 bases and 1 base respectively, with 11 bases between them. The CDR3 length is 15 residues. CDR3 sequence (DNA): TGTGCCAGTAGTATGGCGGCAGTGGGCACAGATACGCAGTATTTT. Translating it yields CASSMAAVGTDTQYF.

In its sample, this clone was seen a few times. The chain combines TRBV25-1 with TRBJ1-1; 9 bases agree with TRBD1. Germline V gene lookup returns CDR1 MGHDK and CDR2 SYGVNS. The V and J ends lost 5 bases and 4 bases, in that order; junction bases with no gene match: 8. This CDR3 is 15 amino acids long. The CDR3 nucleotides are TGTGCCAGCAGTCAGGGGACAGGGATTTCCACTGAAGCTTTCTTT. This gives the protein CASSQGTGISTEAFF. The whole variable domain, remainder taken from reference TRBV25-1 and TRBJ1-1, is EADIYQTPRYLVIGTGKKITLECSQTMGHDKMYWYQQDPGMELHLIHYSYGVNSTEKGDLSSESTVSRIRTEHFPLTLESARPSHTSQYLCASSQGTGISTEAFFGQGTRLTVV.

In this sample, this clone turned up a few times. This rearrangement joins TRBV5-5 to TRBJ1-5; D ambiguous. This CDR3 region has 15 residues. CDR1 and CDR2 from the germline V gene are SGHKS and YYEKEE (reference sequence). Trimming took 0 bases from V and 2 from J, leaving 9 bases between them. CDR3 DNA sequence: TGTGCCAGCAGCTTGGCCTGGGAGGGCAATCAGCCCCAGCATTTT. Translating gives CASSLAWEGNQPQHF.

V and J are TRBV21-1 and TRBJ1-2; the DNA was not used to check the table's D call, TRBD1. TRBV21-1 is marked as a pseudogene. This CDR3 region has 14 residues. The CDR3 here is CASSKPLGRNGYTF. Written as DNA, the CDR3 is TGTGCCAGCAGCAAACCCTTGGGCAGAAATGGCTACACCTTC.

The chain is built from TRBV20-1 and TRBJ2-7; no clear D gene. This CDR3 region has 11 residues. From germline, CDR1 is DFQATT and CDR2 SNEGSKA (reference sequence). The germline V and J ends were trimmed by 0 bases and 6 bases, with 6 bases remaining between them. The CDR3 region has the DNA TGCAGTGCTAGAGACCTCTCCGAGCAGTACTTC. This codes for CSARDLSEQYF.

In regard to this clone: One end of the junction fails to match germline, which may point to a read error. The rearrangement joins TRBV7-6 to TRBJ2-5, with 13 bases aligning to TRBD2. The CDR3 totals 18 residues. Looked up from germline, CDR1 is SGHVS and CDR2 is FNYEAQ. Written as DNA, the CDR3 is TGTGCCAGCAGCACCCGCGGGGGACTAGCGGGACGTCAAGGGACCCAGTACTTC. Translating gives CASSTRGGLAGRQGTQYF.